One sample yielded the 28 T cell receptor beta chains listed below, sequenced in a study of T cells in Graves' hyperthyroidism and ophthalmopathy (dated 2019 in TCRdb). The library relied on multiplex PCR. Sequencing instrument: Illumina HiSeq 2000. The TCR beta CDR3 regions were amplified from RNA transcripts. A first-round RT-PCR of the TCR CDR3 used the HTBI primer set with the Qiagen OneStep RT-PCR kit. TCRdb applied fastp at Q25 and MiXCR to the public reads, then kept only in-frame beta chains. Rows are unified per CDR3 protein, each entry keeping the most common DNA and genes. This sample lists a few hundred thousand distinct CDR3 sequences; about 20% were detected once. About 26% of the sample comes from the top ten. The sequenced material came from blood. The origin of the receptors is a young man with Graves' hyperthyroidism.

The chain combines TRBV12-3 or TRBV12-4 with TRBJ1-5, with 11 positions matching TRBD1. The CDR3 contains 14 residues. With 6 bases clipped from V and 7 bases from J, the junction kept 5 bases outside the gene matches. The CDR3 is CASRRTGGAQPQHF. CDR3 DNA: TGTGCCAGCAGGCGGACAGGGGGCGCCCAGCCCCAGCATTTT.

The chain has TRBV5-1 and TRBJ2-7; TRBD1 matches at 10 bases. This CDR3 is built from 16 residues. Germline V gene data show CDR1 as SGHRS and CDR2 as YFSETQ. V lost 3 bases, J lost 0 bases, and 6 bases stayed unmatched. CDR3 loop: CASSSETGGSSYEQYF. In nucleotides, the CDR3 is TGCGCCAGCAGCTCCGAGACAGGGGGCAGCTCCTACGAGCAGTACTTC. Complete variable domain (other parts from reference TRBV5-1 and TRBJ2-7): KAGVTQTPRYLIKTRGQQVTLSCSPISGHRSVSWYQQTPGQGLQFLFEYFSETQRNKGNFPGRFSGRQFSNSRSEMNVSTLELGDSALYLCASSSETGGSSYEQYFGPGTRLTVT.

This chain links TRBV7-2 with TRBJ1-5; D not certain. Trimming pared 1 base from V and 4 bases from J, leaving 11 bases between. The CDR3 is 15 residues long. CDR1 is SGHTA and CDR2 is FQGNSA in the germline V gene. The CDR3 reads CASSLVGKLNQPQHF. The CDR3 nucleotides are TGTGCCAGCAGCTTAGTCGGCAAATTAAATCAGCCCCAGCATTTT.

This clonotype was found many times. The rearrangement joins TRBV12-3 or TRBV12-4 to TRBJ1-2; a weak D match, TRBD1 (6 bases). The CDR3 extends over 14 amino acids. V lost 5 bases and J lost 4, with 14 bases in between. The chain's CDR3 is CASSQTGRGYGYTF. CDR3 bases: TGTGCCAGCAGTCAGACAGGACGCGGCTATGGCTACACCTTC.

The genes are TRBV20-1 and TRBJ2-5; 13 bases match TRBD2. The length of the CDR3 is 16 residues. The germline V gene has CDR1 DFQATT and CDR2 SNEGSKA (reference sequence). With 6 bases clipped from V and 5 bases from J, the junction kept 12 bases outside the gene matches. In DNA form, the CDR3 reads TGCAGTGCCAACGAAGCGGGACTAGCGGGACCGGAGACCCAGTACTTC. It codes for CSANEAGLAGPETQYF.

This clonotype was counted ten times or more. V gene TRBV7-9 combines with J gene TRBJ2-5; D unresolved. CDR3 length equals 13 residues. Germline loops: CDR1 SEHNR, CDR2 FQNEAQ (reference sequence). The V gene lost 6 bases and the J gene lost 4 bases, with 12 bases spanning the gap. The DNA of the CDR3 is TGTGCCAGCAGACCCCGGGTTGGAGAGACCCAGTACTTC. Protein product: CASRPRVGETQYF.

This clonotype has a count of ten or more. The V and J genes are TRBV15 and TRBJ2-5; 10 positions match TRBD2. Per germline, CDR1 LNHNV and CDR2 YYDKDF (reference sequence). The J segment lost 1 base and the V segment lost 0 bases, leaving 8 bases of the junction unmatched. The CDR3 is made up of 18 amino acids. CDR3 nucleotide sequence: TGTGCCACCAGCAGAGATCGAATCTCTAGCGGGGGCCAAGAGACCCAGTACTTC. It codes for CATSRDRISSGGQETQYF.

The chain links TRBV11-1 to TRBJ1-1, with TRBD1 matching over 7 bases. The germline gives CDR1 SGHAT, CDR2 FQDESV (reference sequence). CDR3 length equals 16 residues. V shed 2 bases, J shed 3 bases, and the junction held 9 bases outside the gene matches. The CDR3, as DNA: TGTGCCAGCAGCTTATTGACAGGGAAAGGTGACACTGAAGCTTTCTTT. Translated: CASSLLTGKGDTEAFF.

This clonotype has more than one count but fewer than ten. The rearrangement links TRBV6-1 to TRBJ2-5, with 16 bases lining up with TRBD2. With V trimmed by 0 bases and J by 7 bases, 8 bases remained unmatched. Germline-derived CDR1 and CDR2 are MNHNS and SASEGT. The CDR3 loop spans 18 amino acids. CDR3 sequence: CASSEAEPGLAGGGTQYF. CDR3 sequence (DNA): TGTGCCAGCAGTGAAGCGGAGCCGGGACTAGCGGGGGGGGGGACCCAGTACTTC.

This clonotype was picked up many times. CDR3 bases: TGTGCCAGCAGCAATCAGGAGGGTCGTAACTATGGCTACACCTTC. This translates into CASSNQEGRNYGYTF. The chain is built from TRBV12-3 or TRBV12-4 and TRBJ1-2; D not certain. Trimming removed 6 bases at V and 1 base at J, with 15 bases between. The CDR3 is 15 amino acids.

The V gene is TRBV19, the J gene TRBJ1-5, with D possibly TRBD1 on 5 matching bases. CDR1 is LNHDA, CDR2 SQIVND, per germline (reference sequence). The CDR3 totals 13 residues. The CDR3 loop is CGRGGGPNQPQHF. The CDR3 nucleotides read TGTGGTAGGGGCGGCGGGCCGAATCAGCCCCAGCATTTT.

This clonotype was found a few times. The V and J genes are TRBV6-1 and TRBJ2-5; TRBD2 matches 11 bases. V lost 6 bases, J lost 2 bases, and 5 bases stayed unmatched. The germline V gene has CDR1 MNHNS and CDR2 SASEGT. CDR3 length: 15 amino acids. CDR3 region: CASSLLAGEQETQYF. The CDR3 DNA follows: TGTGCCAGCAGCCTACTAGCGGGGGAGCAAGAGACCCAGTACTTC.

The CDR3: CASSADPGSPEAFF. CDR3 nucleotide sequence: TGTGCCAGCAGCGCCGACCCCGGGTCCCCTGAAGCTTTCTTT. The chain couples TRBV9 to TRBJ1-1; D is unresolved. The V end lost 3 bases, the J end lost 6 bases, and 15 bases lay between the germline ends. CDR1 SGDLS and CDR2 YYNGEE come from the germline V gene. The length of the CDR3 is 14 residues.

Concerning this clonotype: One junction end does not reproduce the germline sequence, and a read error may be involved. The chain carries TRBV5-5 and TRBJ2-7; 7 bases map to TRBD1. Germline lookup yields CDR1 SGHKS and CDR2 YYEKEE (reference sequence). There are 15 residues in the CDR3. The CDR3 region is CASRLDPGGSYEQYF. DNA for the CDR3: TGTGCCAGCAGATTGGACCCAGGGGGCTCCTACGAGCAGTACTTC.

This clonotype was seen repeatedly, ten times or more. The gene calls are TRBV6-5 and TRBJ1-1; the D is unclear. The V gene lost 2 bases and the J gene lost 1 base, with 5 bases spanning the gap. Germline V gene lookup returns CDR1 MNHEY and CDR2 SVGAGI. There are 13 residues in the CDR3. CDR3 amino acids: CASSYLGNTEAFF. DNA for the CDR3: TGTGCCAGCAGTTACCTGGGGAACACTGAAGCTTTCTTT.

This clonotype has at least ten counts. The CDR3 nucleotides read TGTGCCAGTAGTATAGGGACAGCGGATGGCTACACCTTC. This codes for CASSIGTADGYTF. The chain has TRBV19 and TRBJ1-2, with D possibly TRBD1 on 6 matching bases. CDR1 and CDR2 from the germline V gene are LNHDA and SQIVND (reference sequence). The germline V and J ends were trimmed by 1 base and 6 bases, with 9 bases remaining between them. The CDR3 runs 13 residues.

This clonotype has more than one count but fewer than ten. V and J are TRBV5-4 and TRBJ1-2; a possible D gene is TRBD1 (5 bases). V lost 7 bases, J lost 8 bases, and 18 bases lay in between. Germline loops: CDR1 SGHNT, CDR2 YYREEE (reference sequence). The CDR3 totals 13 residues. As DNA, the CDR3 is TGTGCCAGCCCCGCGGGGGATTCGGGAGGCTACACCTTC. Amino acid sequence: CASPAGDSGGYTF.

There are many counts of this clonotype. The CDR3 loop is CASSSRAGKIQPQHF. CDR3 bases: TGTGCCAGCAGTTCCCGGGCAGGGAAGATTCAGCCCCAGCATTTT. The genes are TRBV28 and TRBJ1-5; TRBD1 might be the D (5 bases). This CDR3 spans 15 amino acids. V lost 4 bases and J 6 bases, leaving 16 bases between the germline ends. Germline values: CDR1 MDHEN, CDR2 SYDVKM.

The chain uses TRBV6-4 and TRBJ2-2, with D maybe TRBD2 (7 bases). The CDR3 is made up of 15 amino acids. Germline CDR1 is MRHNA and CDR2 is SNTAGT. V was clipped by 4 bases and J by 3 bases, with 12 bases between them. CDR3 amino acids: CASSVGGRDTGELFF. The CDR3 DNA follows: TGTGCCAGCAGTGTCGGGGGGCGCGACACCGGGGAGCTGTTTTTT.

In this sample, this clonotype turned up a few times. The gene calls are TRBV6-1 and TRBJ1-2; 7 bases align to TRBD1. Trimming cost V 2 bases and J 1 base; bases outside gene matches: 13. Germline V gene data show CDR1 as MNHNS and CDR2 as SASEGT. This CDR3 has 18 residues. This chain's CDR3 is CASSEREVGTDINYGYTF. The CDR3 DNA follows: TGTGCCAGCAGTGAAAGGGAAGTCGGGACAGACATTAACTATGGCTACACCTTC.

This clonotype has ten or more counts. The rearrangement links TRBV12-3 or TRBV12-4 to TRBJ1-1; TRBD1 matches at 9 bases. The CDR3 has 12 residues. V shed 6 bases and J 5 bases; nucleotides not matched to a gene: 1. The CDR3 sequence is CASRQGATEAFF. CDR3 coding DNA: TGTGCCAGCAGACAGGGGGCTACTGAAGCTTTCTTT.

This clonotype was seen repeatedly, ten times or more. This chain connects TRBV2 to TRBJ2-7, with D hard to call. Germline values: CDR1 SNHLY, CDR2 FYNNEI. V was clipped by 4 bases and J by 7 bases, with 14 bases between them. The CDR3 is made up of 13 amino acids. In DNA form, the CDR3 reads TGTGCCAGCAGTGCCGACCCTTCAGGAGAGCAGTACTTC. This encodes CASSADPSGEQYF.

The table lists this clonotype with many counts. The chain joins TRBV12-3 or TRBV12-4 to TRBJ1-6, with 9 nucleotides matching TRBD1. The V segment lost 3 bases and the J segment 6 bases; nucleotides outside the gene matches: 0. This CDR3 is built from 14 residues. CDR3 loop: CASSLTGGNSPLHF. The CDR3 DNA is TGTGCCAGCAGTTTGACAGGGGGTAATTCACCCCTCCACTTT.

This clonotype was seen only a few times. The rearrangement joins TRBV14 to TRBJ1-5, with D possibly matching TRBD1 (5 bases). This CDR3 is built from 18 residues. Trimming left V 1 base short and J 0 bases short, with 16 bases between. Germline loops: CDR1 SGHDN, CDR2 FVKESK. The CDR3 protein is CASSQVALAGLSNQPQHF. CDR3 bases: TGTGCCAGCAGCCAAGTAGCCCTGGCAGGGCTTAGCAATCAGCCCCAGCATTTT. The variable domain in full, with the rest retrieved from reference TRBV14 and TRBJ1-5, is EAGVTQFPSHSVIEKGQTVTLRCDPISGHDNLYWYRRVMGKEIKFLLHFVKESKQDESGMPNNRFLAERTGGTYSTLKVQPAELEDSGVYFCASSQVALAGLSNQPQHFGDGTRLSIL.

This clonotype was found many times. The chain uses TRBV24-1 and TRBJ2-5; tentatively, D is TRBD2 (7 bases). Germline lookup yields CDR1 KGHDR and CDR2 SFDVKD. Trimming took 12 bases from V and 0 from J, leaving 16 bases between them. The CDR3 sequence is 14 residues long. DNA for the CDR3: TGTGCCCTGGGGGGGGCTATGTACCAAGAGACCCAGTACTTC. This sequence encodes CALGGAMYQETQYF.

This clonotype was seen at least ten times. The rearrangement links TRBV2 to TRBJ2-7, with unresolved D. This CDR3 is built from 11 residues. The V and J ends lost 4 bases and 4 bases respectively, with 5 bases between them. CDR1 and CDR2 (germline): SNHLY, FYNNEI. The CDR3 loop is CASSAAYEQYF. The CDR3 coding sequence is TGTGCCAGCAGTGCAGCGTACGAGCAGTACTTC.

Only one count was recorded for this clonotype. The CDR3 sequence: CSARGTGTGSPETQYF. The CDR3 bases are TGCAGTGCTAGAGGGACCGGGACAGGGAGTCCAGAGACCCAGTACTTC. V usage is TRBV20-1 and J usage is TRBJ2-5; 9 bases agree with TRBD1. This CDR3 region has 16 residues. Germline assignment: CDR1 DFQATT and CDR2 SNEGSKA (reference sequence). After removal of 1 base from V and 4 bases from J, the junction contained 10 bases not matched to a gene.

J is TRBJ1-5 and V is TRBV9; the D is unclear. This CDR3 contains 14 residues. V gave up 1 base and J gave up 4 bases, with 9 bases separating them. Germline CDR1 and CDR2: SGDLS and YYNGEE. The CDR3 loop reads CASSVHWSNQPQHF. CDR3 sequence (DNA): TGTGCCAGCAGCGTACATTGGAGTAATCAGCCCCAGCATTTT.